Listed below are T cell receptor beta chains from one sample, sequenced in a study of cytotoxic CD8 clonotypes in ibrutinib-treated CLL. TCRdb keeps only in-frame clones here, not all; method: immunoSEQ multiplex PCR. The table has 150,000 to 200,000 clones, roughly 84% seen once. The material was PBMCs, obtained at disease progression, from a patient treated with ibrutinib. Every receptor here comes from a human donor with chronic lymphocytic leukemia. Each CDR3 is given with its conserved first and last residue. D genes are given only for firm matches. Expanded clones get a size class; other rows say once, few or many, or leave the size out.

>TRBV6-1|TRBJ2-7|-|TRBD2
TGTGCCACCCTACTAGCGGGCTCCTACGAGCAGTACTTC
CATLLAGSYEQYF
>TRBV7-8|TRBJ1-5|-|-
TGTGCCAGCACCCCCTCCGGGCAGCCCCAGCATTTT
CASTPSGQPQHF
>TRBV19|TRBJ1-2|-|TRBD1
TGTGCCAGTAGTATAAGCAGGGGGGCGAACTATGGCTACACCTTC
CASSISRGANYGYTF
>TRBV2|TRBJ2-4|-|-
TGTGCCAGCAGTGATAGGGCAGGGTACGGCAAAAACATTCAGTACTTC
CASSDRAGYGKNIQYF
>TRBV2|TRBJ2-3|-|TRBD2
TGTGCCAGCAGTGGACTAGCGGGAGGGCCATCAGATACGCAGTATTTT
CASSGLAGGPSDTQYF
>TRBV6-5|TRBJ1-3|-|-
TGTGCCAGCAGTTCTCCGGGGAGGTCTGGAAACACCATATATTTT
CASSSPGRSGNTIYF
>TRBV19|TRBJ1-1|-|-
TGTGCCAGTAGTATTGGCAGGGCGAAGAACACTGAAGCTTTCTTT
CASSIGRAKNTEAFF
>TRBV30|TRBJ2-3|-|TRBD2
TGTGCCTGGAGTGGGGGAGGGACTGCGACGCTCACAGATACGCAGTATTTT
CAWSGGGTATLTDTQYF
>TRBV30|TRBJ1-6|-|-
TGTGCCTCGCGTACCCAGGGTAGGGATTCACCCCTCCACTTT
CASRTQGRDSPLHF
>TRBV5-4|TRBJ2-5|-|-
TGTGCCAGCAGCTCCGCTAGGACTTCAGAGACCCAGTACTTC
CASSSARTSETQYF
>TRBV9|TRBJ2-7|-|TRBD2
TGTGCCAGCAGCGCCAGCGGGACTAGCGTGAACGAGCAGTACTTC
CASSASGTSVNEQYF
>TRBV5-1|TRBJ2-3|-|TRBD1
TGCGCCAGCAGCTTCGGACAGGGGGCGGTAACAGATACGCAGTATTTT
CASSFGQGAVTDTQYF
>TRBV4-1|TRBJ1-2|-|TRBD1
TGCGCCAGCAGCCAGGGTCGACAGGGCCCGAGGGGCTACACCTTC
CASSQGRQGPRGYTF
>TRBV7-6|TRBJ2-5|once|-
TGTGCCAGCAGCTTAGACTGGCAAGAGACCCAGTACTTC
CASSLDWQETQYF
>TRBV6-4|TRBJ2-1|few|-
TGTGCCAGCAGTGACGAGGCCGGGGAATACGGTGAGCAGTTCTTC
CASSDEAGEYGEQFF
>TRBV19|TRBJ1-4|-|TRBD1
TGTGCCAGTAGCCGATGGGGGGAAAGGACAGGGAGGCCTGAAAAACTGTTTTTT
CASSRWGERTGRPEKLFF
>TRBV28|TRBJ1-4|-|-
TGTGCCAGCAGTTTAGAGGGCGGTAATGAAAAACTGTTTTTT
CASSLEGGNEKLFF
>TRBV18|TRBJ2-3|-|-
TGTGCCAGCTCACCGCAAGGCGCGGGCGGGAGCACAGATACGCAGTATTTT
CASSPQGAGGSTDTQYF
>TRBV5-5|TRBJ2-5|few|TRBD2
TGTGCCAGCAGCCCCCTCGGGACTAGCGGTTTTCAAGAGACCCAGTACTTC
CASSPLGTSGFQETQYF
>TRBV2|TRBJ1-4|-|-
TGTGCCAGTAGTTCAGGGTTAAGTCGCTGGGCTAATGAAAAACTGTTTTTT
CASSSGLSRWANEKLFF
>TRBV5-1|TRBJ2-7|-|TRBD1
TGCGCCAGCAGCGCGAGACAGGGTTCCTGGGGGGAGCAGTACTTC
CASSARQGSWGEQYF
>TRBV7-9|TRBJ1-2|-|TRBD1
TGTGCCAGCAGCGATGACAGGGTATCTGGCTACACCTTC
CASSDDRVSGYTF
>TRBV25-1|TRBJ1-1|-|-
TGTGCCAGCAGTGAAAGGGGGAGGGGGGACACTGAAGCTTTCTTT
CASSERGRGDTEAFF
>TRBV7-8|TRBJ2-1|-|-
TGTGCCAGCAGCTCTCAGTCAGTCCAACGGAGTGAGCAGTTCTTC
CASSSQSVQRSEQFF
>TRBV30|TRBJ1-6|-|-
TGTGCCTGGAGTCCCACCCCATATAATTCACCCCTCCACTTT
CAWSPTPYNSPLHF
>TRBV14|TRBJ2-3|once|-
TGTGCCAGCAGCCACGCAAGACAAAGGTTCCAGGATACGCAGTATTTT
CASSHARQRFQDTQYF
>TRBV7-2|TRBJ2-7|-|-
TGTGCCAGCAGCTTAGTGGGGCCAGTTACCTACGAGCAGTACTTC
CASSLVGPVTYEQYF
>TRBV6-4|TRBJ1-5|few|-
TGTGCCAGCAGTGACTCAGGGGGCAATCAGCCCCAGCATTTT
CASSDSGGNQPQHF
>TRBV5-1|TRBJ2-7|-|-
TGCGCCAGCAGCTCAGCAGGGAACACCTACGAGCAGTACTTC
CASSSAGNTYEQYF
>TRBV6-4|TRBJ1-1|-|-
TGTGCCAGCAGATTCAACAGGGACACTGAAGCTTTCTTT
CASRFNRDTEAFF
>TRBV11-1|TRBJ2-7|-|TRBD1
TGTGCCAGCAGCCGCGACAGGGGAGCCTACGAGCAGTACTTC
CASSRDRGAYEQYF
>TRBV2|TRBJ2-2|few|-
TGTGCCAGCAGACAGGGTCTCCGGGAGCTGTTTTTT
CASRQGLRELFF
>TRBV10-2|TRBJ2-1|-|-
TGCGCCAGCGGACACCGGGACGCCCCCAGTGAGCAGTTCTTC
CASGHRDAPSEQFF
>TRBV30|TRBJ2-7|-|-
TGTGCCCGCACGAGCCACGAGCAGTACTTC
CARTSHEQYF
>TRBV5-1|TRBJ1-1|-|-
TGCGCCAGCAGCTCGGGGCCCGCGGAAGCTTTCTTT
CASSSGPAEAFF
>TRBV7-2|TRBJ2-2|-|TRBD2
TGTGCCAGCAGCCTAGGACTAGCTTCTGGGGAGCTGTTTTTT
CASSLGLASGELFF
>TRBV7-9|TRBJ1-1|-|-
TGTGCCAGCAGCTTCTCAGGGGCGGAAGCTTTCTTT
CASSFSGAEAFF
>TRBV9|TRBJ2-1|-|-
TGTGCCAGCAGCGTAGCTGGGAATGAGCAGTTCTTC
CASSVAGNEQFF
>TRBV28|TRBJ2-5|-|-
TGTGCCAGCAGTTTAGGGGCGTACCAAGAGACCCAGTACTTC
CASSLGAYQETQYF
>TRBV7-7|TRBJ2-3|-|TRBD1
TGTGCTAGCAGCCAAGGTGGGACAGGGGGCAATACGCAGTATTTT
CASSQGGTGGNTQYF
>TRBV4-2|TRBJ2-1|-|-
TGTGCCAGCAGCCAAGACTCCTACAATGAGCAGTTCTTC
CASSQDSYNEQFF
>TRBV18|TRBJ2-7|-|-
TGTGCCAGCTCGGATTATGCGTCATACAGTCCAGACACCTACGAGCAGTACTTC
CASSDYASYSPDTYEQYF
>TRBV29-1|TRBJ2-2|-|-
TGCAGCGTGCGGCTCGGCTCCGCCCCCGGGGAGCTGTTTTTT
CSVRLGSAPGELFF
>TRBV30|TRBJ2-3|-|TRBD1
TGTGCCTGGAGGACAGGGTTTGGGACAGATACGCAGTATTTT
CAWRTGFGTDTQYF
>TRBV6-1|TRBJ1-2|many|-
TGTGCCAGCAGTGAAGGGGCTAACTATGGCTACACCTTC
CASSEGANYGYTF
>TRBV28|TRBJ2-7|-|TRBD2
TGTGCCAGCAGTTTACAGACTAGCGGGAGTGAGCAGTACTTC
CASSLQTSGSEQYF
>TRBV28|TRBJ2-5|-|TRBD2
TGTGCCAGCAGTCTCCGTTGGATAGCGGGAGGGAGAGAGACCCAGTACTTC
CASSLRWIAGGRETQYF
>TRBV7-2|TRBJ1-2|-|-
TGTGCCAGCAGCTTAGAAGGGTCAGGGTTAAACTATGGCTACACCTTC
CASSLEGSGLNYGYTF
>TRBV9|TRBJ2-2|-|-
TGTGCCAGCAGCGCCATTCTAGGGCAGACCGGGGAGCTGTTTTTT
CASSAILGQTGELFF
>TRBV6-1|TRBJ2-2|-|-
TGTGCCAGCCTCTCGTCACAGGGCTCCCGCAACGAGCTGTTTTTT
CASLSSQGSRNELFF
>TRBV6-1|TRBJ1-2|many|-
TGTGCCAGCAGTGATTTCTGGACCTATGGCTACACCTTC
CASSDFWTYGYTF
>TRBV19|TRBJ2-5|-|-
TGTGCCAGTAGCCTTACAGGGACGTACCAAGAGACCCAGTACTTC
CASSLTGTYQETQYF
>TRBV29-1|TRBJ1-2|-|-
TGCAGCGTGCACCGTTCGGCAGGGGATGGAAACTATGGCTACACCTTC
CSVHRSAGDGNYGYTF